This TCR beta chain originates from a study of glioma-infiltrating T cells. Study results and caveats: Very few CDR3 sequences were shared between tissue and blood. Above-expected tissue-blood divergence occurred in all gliomas, most in low-grade ones.

TCR alpha and beta CDR3 regions were amplified from RNA using iRepertoire nested multiplex PCR. Tissue mRNA or PBMC total RNA, 100-400 ng, went into one-step reverse transcription and amplification. Using its own MiXCR run on the multiplex PCR reads, TCRdb lists one record per CDR3 protein. The repertoire consists of tens of thousands of distinct CDR3 sequences, with around a quarter occurring once and the leading ten covering about 6.6%. This clonotype was seen at least ten times. The antigen is undetermined. The sequenced sample was glioma tissue, nonneoplastic brain tissue, or PBMCs (not recorded which). The TCR sequence derives from a human donor with low-grade glioma or glioblastoma, undergoing nonglioma brain surgery, or in good health (not recorded which).

CDR3 region: CASSEWTSRETQYF. The CDR3 DNA reads as TGTGCCAGCAGTGAATGGACTAGTAGAGAGACCCAGTACTTC. The J gene is TRBJ2-5, the V gene TRBV25-1; 7 positions agree with TRBD2. Trimming cost V 1 base and J 4 bases; bases outside gene matches: 3. The CDR3 length is 14 residues. Germline CDR1 MGHDK, CDR2 SYGVNS.